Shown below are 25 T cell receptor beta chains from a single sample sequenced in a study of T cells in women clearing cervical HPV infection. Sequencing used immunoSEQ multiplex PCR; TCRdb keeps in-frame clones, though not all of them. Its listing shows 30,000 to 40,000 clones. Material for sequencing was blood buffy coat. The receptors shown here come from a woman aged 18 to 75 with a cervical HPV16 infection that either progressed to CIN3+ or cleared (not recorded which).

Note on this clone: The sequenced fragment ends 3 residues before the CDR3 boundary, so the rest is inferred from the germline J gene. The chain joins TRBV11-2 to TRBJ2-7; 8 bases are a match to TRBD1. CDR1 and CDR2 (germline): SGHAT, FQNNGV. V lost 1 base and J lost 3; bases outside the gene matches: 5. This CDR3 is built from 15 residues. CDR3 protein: CASSLGAGGNYEQYF. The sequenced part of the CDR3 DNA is TGTGCCAGCAGCTTAGGGGCAGGGGGCAACTACGAG.

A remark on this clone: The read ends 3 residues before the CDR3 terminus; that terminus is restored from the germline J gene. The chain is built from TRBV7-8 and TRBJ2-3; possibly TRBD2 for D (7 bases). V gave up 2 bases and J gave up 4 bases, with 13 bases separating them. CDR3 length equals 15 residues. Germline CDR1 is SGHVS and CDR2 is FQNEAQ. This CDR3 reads CASSLWRGRPDTQYF. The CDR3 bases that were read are TGTGCCAGCAGCTTATGGCGGGGGCGCCCAGATACG.

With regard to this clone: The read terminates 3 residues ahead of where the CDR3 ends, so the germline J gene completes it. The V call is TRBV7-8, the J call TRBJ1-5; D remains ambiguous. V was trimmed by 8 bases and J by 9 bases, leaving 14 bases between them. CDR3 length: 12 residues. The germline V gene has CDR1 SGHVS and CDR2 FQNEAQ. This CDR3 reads CASGLSGRPQHF. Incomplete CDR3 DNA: TGTGCCAGCGGGTTGTCGGGTCGGCCC. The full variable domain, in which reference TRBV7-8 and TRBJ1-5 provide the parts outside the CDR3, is GAGVSQSPRYKVAKRGQDVALRCDPISGHVSLFWYQQALGQGPEFLTYFQNEAQLDKSGLPSDRFFAERPEGSVSTLKIQRTQQEDSAVYLCASGLSGRPQHFGDGTRLSIL.

CDR3 residues: CSANRYQETQYF. The covered CDR3 bases are TGCAGTGCTAACAGGTACCAAGAGACC. The chain uses TRBV20-1 and TRBJ2-5, with a tentative D call TRBD1 (5 bases). Coverage ceases 3 residues before the CDR3 finishes, and the germline J gene fills in the end. CDR3 length: 12 residues. Germline assignment: CDR1 DFQATT and CDR2 SNEGSKA (reference sequence). Trimming shortened V by 4 bases and J by 0 bases, and 6 bases separated the two germline ends.

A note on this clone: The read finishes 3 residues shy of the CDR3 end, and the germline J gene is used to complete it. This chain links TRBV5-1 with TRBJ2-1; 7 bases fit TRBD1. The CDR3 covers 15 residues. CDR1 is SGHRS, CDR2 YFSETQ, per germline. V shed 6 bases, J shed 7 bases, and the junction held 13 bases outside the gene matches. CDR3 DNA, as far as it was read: TGCGCCAGCACCCTTGGCAGGGGGTGGAAGAATGAG. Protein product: CASTLGRGWKNE. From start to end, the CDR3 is CASTLGRGWKNEQFF.

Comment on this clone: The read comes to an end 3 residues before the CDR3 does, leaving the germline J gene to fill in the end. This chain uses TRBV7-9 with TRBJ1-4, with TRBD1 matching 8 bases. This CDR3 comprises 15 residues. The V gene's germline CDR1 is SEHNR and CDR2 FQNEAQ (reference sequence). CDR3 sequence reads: CASSLGSGGGSPLFF. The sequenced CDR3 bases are TGTGCCAGCAGCTTAGGTTCAGGGGGCGGTTCACCA.

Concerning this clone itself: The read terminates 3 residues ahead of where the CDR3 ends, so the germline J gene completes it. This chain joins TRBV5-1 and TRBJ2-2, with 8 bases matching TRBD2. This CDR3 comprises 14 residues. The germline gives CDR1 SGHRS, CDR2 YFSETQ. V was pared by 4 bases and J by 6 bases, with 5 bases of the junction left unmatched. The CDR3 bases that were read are TGCGCCAGCAGCCGAGCGGGGGCGGCCGGGGAG. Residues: CASSRAGAAGE. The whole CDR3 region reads CASSRAGAAGELFF.

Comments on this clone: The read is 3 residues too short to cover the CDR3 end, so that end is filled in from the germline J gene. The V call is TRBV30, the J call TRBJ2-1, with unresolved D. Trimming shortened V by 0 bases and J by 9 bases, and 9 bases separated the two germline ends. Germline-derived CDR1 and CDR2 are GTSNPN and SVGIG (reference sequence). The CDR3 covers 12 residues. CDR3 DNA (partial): TGTGCCTGGAGTGTACTGGCAGGTGAG. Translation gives CAWSVLAGE. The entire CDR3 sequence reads CAWSVLAGEQFF.

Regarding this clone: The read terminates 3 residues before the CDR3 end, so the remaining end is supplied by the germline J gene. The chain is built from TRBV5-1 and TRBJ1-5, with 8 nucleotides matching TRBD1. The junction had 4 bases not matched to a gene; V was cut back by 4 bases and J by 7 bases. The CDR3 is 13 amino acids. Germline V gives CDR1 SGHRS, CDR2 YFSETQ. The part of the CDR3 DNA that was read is TGCGCCAGCAGCCTGACAGGGGAGCAGCCC. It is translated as CASSLTGEQP. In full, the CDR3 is CASSLTGEQPQHF.

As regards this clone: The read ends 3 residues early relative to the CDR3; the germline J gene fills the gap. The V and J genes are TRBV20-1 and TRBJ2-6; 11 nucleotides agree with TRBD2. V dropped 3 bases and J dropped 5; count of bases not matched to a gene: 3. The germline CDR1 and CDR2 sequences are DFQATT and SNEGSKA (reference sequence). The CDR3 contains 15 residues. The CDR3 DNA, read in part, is TGCAGTGCTAGGGTAGCGGGGGGGAGGGCCAACGTC. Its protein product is CSARVAGGRANV. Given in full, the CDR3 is CSARVAGGRANVLTF.

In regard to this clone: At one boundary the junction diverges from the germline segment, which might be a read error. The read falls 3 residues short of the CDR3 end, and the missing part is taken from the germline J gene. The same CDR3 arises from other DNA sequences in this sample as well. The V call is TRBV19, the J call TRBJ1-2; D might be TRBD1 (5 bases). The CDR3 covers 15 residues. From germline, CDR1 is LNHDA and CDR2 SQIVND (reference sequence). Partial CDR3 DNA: TGTGCCAGTAGTATAGATCGGCAGGGTGAAAATGGA. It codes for CASSIDRQGENG. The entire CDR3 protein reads CASSIDRQGENGYTF.

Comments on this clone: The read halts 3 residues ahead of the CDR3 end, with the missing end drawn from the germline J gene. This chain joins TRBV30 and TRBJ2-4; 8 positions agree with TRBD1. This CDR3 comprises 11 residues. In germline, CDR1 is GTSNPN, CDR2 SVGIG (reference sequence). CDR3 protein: CAWGQGNGQYF. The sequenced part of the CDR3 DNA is TGTGCCTGGGGACAGGGCAATGGT.

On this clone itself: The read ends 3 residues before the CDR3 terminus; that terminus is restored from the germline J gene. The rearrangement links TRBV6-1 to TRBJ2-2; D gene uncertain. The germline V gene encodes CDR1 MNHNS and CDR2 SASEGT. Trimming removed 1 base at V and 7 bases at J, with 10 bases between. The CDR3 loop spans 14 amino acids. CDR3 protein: CASSEGARDGELFF. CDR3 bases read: TGTGCCAGCAGTGAAGGCGCAAGAGACGGGGAG.

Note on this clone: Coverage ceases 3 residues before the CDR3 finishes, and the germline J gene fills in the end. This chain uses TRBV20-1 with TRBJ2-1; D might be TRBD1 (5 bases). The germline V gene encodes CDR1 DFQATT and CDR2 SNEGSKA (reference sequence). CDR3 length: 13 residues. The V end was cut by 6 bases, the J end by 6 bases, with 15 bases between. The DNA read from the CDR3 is TGCAGTGCCCCCGGGCAGGGAATCAATGAG. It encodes CSAPGQGINE. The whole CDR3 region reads CSAPGQGINEQFF.

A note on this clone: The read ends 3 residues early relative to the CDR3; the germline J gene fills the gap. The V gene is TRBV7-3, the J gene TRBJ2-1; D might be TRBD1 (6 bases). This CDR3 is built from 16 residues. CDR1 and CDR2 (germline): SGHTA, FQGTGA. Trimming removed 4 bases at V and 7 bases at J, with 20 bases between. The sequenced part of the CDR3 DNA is TGTGCCAGCAGCTCAATCGGGCAGGGGTTTAGGAATGAG. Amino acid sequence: CASSSIGQGFRNE. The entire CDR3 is CASSSIGQGFRNEQFF. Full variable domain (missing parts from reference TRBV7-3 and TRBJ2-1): GAGVSQTPSNKVTEKGKYVELRCDPISGHTALYWYRQSLGQGPEFLIYFQGTGAADDSGLPNDRFFAVRPEGSVSTLKIQRTERGDSAVYLCASSSIGQGFRNEQFFGPGTRLTVL.

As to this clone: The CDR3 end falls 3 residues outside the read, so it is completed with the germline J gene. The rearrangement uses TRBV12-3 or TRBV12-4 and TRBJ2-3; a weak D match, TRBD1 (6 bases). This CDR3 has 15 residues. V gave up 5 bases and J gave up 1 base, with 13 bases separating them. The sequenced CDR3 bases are TGTGCCAGCAGTCCTTACAGGGAAGGCACAGATACG. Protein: CASSPYREGTDT. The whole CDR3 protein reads CASSPYREGTDTQYF.

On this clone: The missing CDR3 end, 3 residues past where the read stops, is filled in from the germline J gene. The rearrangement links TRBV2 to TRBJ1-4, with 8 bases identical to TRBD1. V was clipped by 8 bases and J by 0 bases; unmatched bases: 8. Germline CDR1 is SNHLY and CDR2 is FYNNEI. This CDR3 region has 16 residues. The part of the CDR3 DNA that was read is TGTGCCAGCGGGGGGGACAGGTTTGCAACTAATGAAAAA. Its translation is CASGGDRFATNEK. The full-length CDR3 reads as CASGGDRFATNEKLFF.

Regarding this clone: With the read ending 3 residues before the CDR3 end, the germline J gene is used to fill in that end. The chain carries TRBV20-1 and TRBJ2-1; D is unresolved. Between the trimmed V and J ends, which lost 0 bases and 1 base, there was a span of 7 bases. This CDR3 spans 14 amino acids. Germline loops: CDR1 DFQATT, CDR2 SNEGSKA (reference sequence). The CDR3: CSARDGRSYNEQFF. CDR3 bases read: TGCAGTGCTAGAGATGGTCGGTCCTACAATGAG.

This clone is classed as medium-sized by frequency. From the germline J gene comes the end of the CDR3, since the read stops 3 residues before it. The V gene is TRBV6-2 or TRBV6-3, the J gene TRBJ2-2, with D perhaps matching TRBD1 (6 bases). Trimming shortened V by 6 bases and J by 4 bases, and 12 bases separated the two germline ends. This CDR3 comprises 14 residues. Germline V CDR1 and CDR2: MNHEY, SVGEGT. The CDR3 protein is CASSPDSATGELFF. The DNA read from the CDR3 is TGTGCCAGCAGCCCGGACAGCGCCACCGGGGAG.

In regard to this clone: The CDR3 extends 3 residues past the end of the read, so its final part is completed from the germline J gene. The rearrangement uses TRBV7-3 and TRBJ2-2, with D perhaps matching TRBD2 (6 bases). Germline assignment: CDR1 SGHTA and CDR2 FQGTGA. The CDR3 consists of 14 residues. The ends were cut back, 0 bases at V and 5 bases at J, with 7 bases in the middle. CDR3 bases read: TGTGCCAGCAGCTTAACACGGGGGACCGGGGAG. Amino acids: CASSLTRGTGE. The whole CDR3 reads CASSLTRGTGELFF.

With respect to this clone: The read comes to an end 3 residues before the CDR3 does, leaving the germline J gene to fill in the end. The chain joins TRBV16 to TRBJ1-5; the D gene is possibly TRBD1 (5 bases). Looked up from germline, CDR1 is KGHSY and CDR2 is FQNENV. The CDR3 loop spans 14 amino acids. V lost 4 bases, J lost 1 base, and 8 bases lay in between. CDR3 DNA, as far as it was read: TGTGCCAGCAGCCCCCGGGGGAGCAATCAGCCC. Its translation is CASSPRGSNQP. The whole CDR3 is CASSPRGSNQPQHF.

Partial CDR3 DNA: TGTGCCAGCTCACACCGGACAGGGGGCGACTCCCTCGCGGGG. It encodes CASSHRTGGDSLAG. The whole CDR3 reads CASSHRTGGDSLAGYTF. The chain employs TRBV18 and TRBJ1-2; 11 bases match TRBD1. The DNA ends 3 residues before the CDR3 does, and the rest of the CDR3 is filled in from the germline J gene. The CDR3 sequence is 17 residues long. Germline CDR1 reads KGHSH; CDR2 reads LQKENI.

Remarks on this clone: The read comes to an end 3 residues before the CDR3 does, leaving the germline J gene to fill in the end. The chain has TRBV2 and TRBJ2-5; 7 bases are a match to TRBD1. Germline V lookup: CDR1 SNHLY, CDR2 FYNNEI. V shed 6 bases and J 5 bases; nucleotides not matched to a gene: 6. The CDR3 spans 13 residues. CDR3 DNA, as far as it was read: TGTGCCAGCAGCGACAGGGTCGGGGAGACC. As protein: CASSDRVGET. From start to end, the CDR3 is CASSDRVGETQYF. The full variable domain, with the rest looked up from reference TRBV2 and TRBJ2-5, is EPEVTQTPSHQVTQMGQEVILRCVPISNHLYFYWYRQILGQKVEFLVSFYNNEISEKSEIFDDQFSVERPDGSNFTLKIRSTKLEDSAMYFCASSDRVGETQYFGPGTRLLVL.

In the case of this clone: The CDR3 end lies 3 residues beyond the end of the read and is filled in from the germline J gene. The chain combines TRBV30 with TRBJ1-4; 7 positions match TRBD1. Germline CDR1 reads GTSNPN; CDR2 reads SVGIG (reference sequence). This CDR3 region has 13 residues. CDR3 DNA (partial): TGTGCCTGGAGGAGGGACAGTAATTCACCA. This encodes CAWRRDSNSP. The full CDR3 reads CAWRRDSNSPLFF.

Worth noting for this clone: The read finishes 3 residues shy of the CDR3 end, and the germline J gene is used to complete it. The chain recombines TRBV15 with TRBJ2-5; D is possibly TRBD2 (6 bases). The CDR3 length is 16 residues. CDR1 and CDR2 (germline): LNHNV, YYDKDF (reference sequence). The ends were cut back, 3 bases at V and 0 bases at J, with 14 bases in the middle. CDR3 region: CATSSHISGYQETQYF. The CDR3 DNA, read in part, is TGTGCCACCAGCAGTCATATCAGCGGGTACCAAGAGACC.